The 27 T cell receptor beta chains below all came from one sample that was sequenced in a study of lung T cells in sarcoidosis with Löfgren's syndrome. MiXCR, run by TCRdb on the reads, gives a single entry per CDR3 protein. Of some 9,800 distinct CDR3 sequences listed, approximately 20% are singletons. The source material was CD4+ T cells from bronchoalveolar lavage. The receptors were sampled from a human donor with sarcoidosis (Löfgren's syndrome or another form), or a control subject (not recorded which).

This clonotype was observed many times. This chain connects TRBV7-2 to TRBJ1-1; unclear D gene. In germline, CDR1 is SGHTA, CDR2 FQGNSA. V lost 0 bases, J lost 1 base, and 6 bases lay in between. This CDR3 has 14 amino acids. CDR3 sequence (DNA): TGTGCCAGCAGCTTAGCGCGACGGAACACTGAAGCTTTCTTT. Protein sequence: CASSLARRNTEAFF.

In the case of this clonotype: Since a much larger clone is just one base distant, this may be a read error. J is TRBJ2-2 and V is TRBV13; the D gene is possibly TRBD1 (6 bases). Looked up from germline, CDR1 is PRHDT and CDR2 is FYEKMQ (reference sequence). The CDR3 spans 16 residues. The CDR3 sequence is CASRTGRGTNTGELLF. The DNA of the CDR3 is TGTGCCAGCCGCACAGGAAGGGGGACCAACACCGGGGAGCTGCTTTTT. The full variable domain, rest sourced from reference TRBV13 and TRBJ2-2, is AAGVIQSPRHLIKEKRETATLKCYPIPRHDTVYWYQQGPGQDPQFLISFYEKMQSDKGSIPDRFSAQQFSDYHSELNMSSLELGDSALYFCASRTGRGTNTGELLFGEGSRLTVL.

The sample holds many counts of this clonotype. CDR3 bases: TGTGCCAGCACCTTGGGGGAGAGGCGGCCCCAGCATTTT. This sequence encodes CASTLGERRPQHF. J is TRBJ1-5 and V is TRBV6-1, with D possibly being TRBD1 (5 bases). Germline V gene sequence: CDR1 MNHNS, CDR2 SASEGT. V was cut by 7 bases and J by 9 bases, with 16 bases left in between. The CDR3 sequence is 13 residues long.

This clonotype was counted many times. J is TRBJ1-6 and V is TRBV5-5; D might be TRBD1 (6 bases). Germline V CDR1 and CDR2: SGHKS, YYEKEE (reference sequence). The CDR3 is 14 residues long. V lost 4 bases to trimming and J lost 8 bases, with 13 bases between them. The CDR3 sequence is CASSRGRDDSPLHF. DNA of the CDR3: TGTGCCAGCAGCAGGGGGAGAGATGATTCACCCCTCCACTTT.

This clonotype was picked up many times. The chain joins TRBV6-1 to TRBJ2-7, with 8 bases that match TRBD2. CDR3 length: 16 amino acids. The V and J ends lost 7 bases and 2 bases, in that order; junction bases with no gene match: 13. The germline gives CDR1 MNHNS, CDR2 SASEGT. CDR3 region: CASTRGMAGGTYEQYF. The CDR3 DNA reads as TGTGCCAGCACCCGAGGGATGGCGGGGGGAACCTACGAGCAGTACTTC.

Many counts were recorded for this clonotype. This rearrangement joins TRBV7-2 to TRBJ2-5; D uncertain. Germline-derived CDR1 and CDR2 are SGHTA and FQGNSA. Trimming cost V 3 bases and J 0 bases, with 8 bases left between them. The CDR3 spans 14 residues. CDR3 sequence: CASSLRQYQETQYF. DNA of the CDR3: TGTGCCAGCAGCTTGCGGCAGTACCAAGAGACCCAGTACTTC.

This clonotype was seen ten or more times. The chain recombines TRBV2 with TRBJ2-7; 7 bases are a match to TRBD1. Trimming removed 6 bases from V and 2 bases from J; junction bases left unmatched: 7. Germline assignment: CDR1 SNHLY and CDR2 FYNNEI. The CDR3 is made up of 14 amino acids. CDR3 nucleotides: TGTGCCAGCAGGGACAGGTCCGGCCCCTACGAGCAGTACTTC. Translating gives CASRDRSGPYEQYF.

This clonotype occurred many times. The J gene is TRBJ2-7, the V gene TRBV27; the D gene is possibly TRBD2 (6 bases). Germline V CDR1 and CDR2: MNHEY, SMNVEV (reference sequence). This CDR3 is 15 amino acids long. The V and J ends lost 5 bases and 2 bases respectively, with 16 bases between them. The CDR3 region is CASSPSASVPYEQYF. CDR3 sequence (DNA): TGTGCCAGCAGTCCCTCGGCTAGCGTCCCCTACGAGCAGTACTTC.

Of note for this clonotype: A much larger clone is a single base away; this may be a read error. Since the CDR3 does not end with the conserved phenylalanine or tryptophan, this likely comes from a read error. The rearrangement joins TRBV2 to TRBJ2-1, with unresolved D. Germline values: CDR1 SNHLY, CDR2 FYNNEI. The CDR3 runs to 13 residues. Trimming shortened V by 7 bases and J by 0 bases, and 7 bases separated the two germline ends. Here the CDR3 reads CASIPNSYNEQFL. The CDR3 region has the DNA TGTGCCAGCATCCCTAACTCCTACAATGAGCAGTTCCTC.

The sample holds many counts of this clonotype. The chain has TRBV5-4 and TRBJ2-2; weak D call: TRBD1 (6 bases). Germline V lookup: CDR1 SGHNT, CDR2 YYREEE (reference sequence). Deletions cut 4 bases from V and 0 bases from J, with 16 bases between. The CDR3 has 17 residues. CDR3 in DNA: TGTGCCAGCAGCCCCCACGGAAAGGGGGCGAACACCGGGGAGCTGTTTTTT. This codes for CASSPHGKGANTGELFF. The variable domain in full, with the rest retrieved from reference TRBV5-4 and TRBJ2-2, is ETGVTQSPTHLIKTRGQQVTLRCSSQSGHNTVSWYQQALGQGPQFIFQYYREEENGRGNFPPRFSGLQFPNYSSELNVNALELDDSALYLCASSPHGKGANTGELFFGEGSRLTVL.

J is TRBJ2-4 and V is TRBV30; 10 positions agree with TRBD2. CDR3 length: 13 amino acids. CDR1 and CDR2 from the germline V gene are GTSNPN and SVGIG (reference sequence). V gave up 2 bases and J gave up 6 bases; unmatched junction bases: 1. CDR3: CAWSSGGGNIQYF. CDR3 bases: TGTGCCTGGAGTAGCGGGGGGGGAAACATTCAGTACTTC.

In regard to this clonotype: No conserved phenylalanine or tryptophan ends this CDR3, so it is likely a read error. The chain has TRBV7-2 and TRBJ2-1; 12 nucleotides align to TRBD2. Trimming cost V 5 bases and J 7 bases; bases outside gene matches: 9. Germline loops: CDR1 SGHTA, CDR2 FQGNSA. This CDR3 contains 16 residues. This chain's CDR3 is CASSTSSGGALNEQFL. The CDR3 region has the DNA TGTGCCAGCAGCACCTCTAGCGGGGGGGCCTTAAATGAGCAGTTCCTC.

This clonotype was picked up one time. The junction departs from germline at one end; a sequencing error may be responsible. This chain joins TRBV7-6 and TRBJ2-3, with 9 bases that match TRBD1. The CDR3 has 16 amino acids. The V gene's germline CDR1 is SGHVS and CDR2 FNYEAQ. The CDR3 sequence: CASSTTGGFGTDTRYF. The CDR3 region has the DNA TGTGCCAGCAGCACCACAGGGGGCTTTGGCACAGATACGCGGTATTTT.

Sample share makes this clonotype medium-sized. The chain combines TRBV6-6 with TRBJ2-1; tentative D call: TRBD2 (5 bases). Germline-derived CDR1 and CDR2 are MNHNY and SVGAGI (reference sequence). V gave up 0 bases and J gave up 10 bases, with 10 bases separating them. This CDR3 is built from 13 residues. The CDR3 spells CASSYSTRAEQFF. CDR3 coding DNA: TGTGCCAGCAGTTACTCGACGCGGGCGGAGCAGTTCTTC.

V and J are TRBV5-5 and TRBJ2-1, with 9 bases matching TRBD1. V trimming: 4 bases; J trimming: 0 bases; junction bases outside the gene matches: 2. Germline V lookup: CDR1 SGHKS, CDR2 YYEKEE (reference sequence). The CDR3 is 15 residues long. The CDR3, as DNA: TGTGCCAGCAGCAGGGACAGGGTCTCCTACAATGAGCAGTTCTTC. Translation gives CASSRDRVSYNEQFF.

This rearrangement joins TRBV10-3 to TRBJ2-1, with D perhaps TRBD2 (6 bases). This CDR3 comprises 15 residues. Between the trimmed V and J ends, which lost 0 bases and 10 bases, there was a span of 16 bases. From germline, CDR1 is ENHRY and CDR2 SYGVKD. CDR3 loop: CAISESEGSSHEQFF. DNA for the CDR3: TGTGCCATCAGTGAGTCGGAGGGAAGCTCCCACGAGCAGTTCTTC.

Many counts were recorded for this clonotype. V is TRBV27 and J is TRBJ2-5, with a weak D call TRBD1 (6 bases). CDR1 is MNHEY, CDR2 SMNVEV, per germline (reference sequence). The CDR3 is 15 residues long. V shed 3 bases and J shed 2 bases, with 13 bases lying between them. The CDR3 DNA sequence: TGTGCCAGCAGTTTGGGCAGGGGAAGACAAGAGACCCAGTACTTC. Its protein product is CASSLGRGRQETQYF.

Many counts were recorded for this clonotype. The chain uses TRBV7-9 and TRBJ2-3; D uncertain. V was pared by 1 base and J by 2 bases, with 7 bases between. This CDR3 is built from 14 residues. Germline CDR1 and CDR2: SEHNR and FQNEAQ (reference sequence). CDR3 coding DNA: TGTGCCAGCAGCTTAGGGATCAACACAGATACGCAGTATTTT. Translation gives CASSLGINTDTQYF. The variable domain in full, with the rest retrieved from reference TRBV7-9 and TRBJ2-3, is DTGVSQNPRHKITKRGQNVTFRCDPISEHNRLYWYRQTLGQGPEFLTYFQNEAQLEKSRLLSDRFSAERPKGSFSTLEIQRTEQGDSAMYLCASSLGINTDTQYFGPGTRLTVL.

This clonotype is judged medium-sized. This chain's CDR3 is CASRPPTGGRAGELFF. The CDR3 region has the DNA TGTGCCAGCAGACCTCCCACAGGGGGCAGGGCCGGGGAGCTGTTTTTT. This chain connects TRBV27 to TRBJ2-2; 9 nucleotides align to TRBD1. The CDR3 contains 16 residues. V trimming: 6 bases; J trimming: 6 bases; junction bases outside the gene matches: 11. Germline CDR1 is MNHEY and CDR2 is SMNVEV (reference sequence).

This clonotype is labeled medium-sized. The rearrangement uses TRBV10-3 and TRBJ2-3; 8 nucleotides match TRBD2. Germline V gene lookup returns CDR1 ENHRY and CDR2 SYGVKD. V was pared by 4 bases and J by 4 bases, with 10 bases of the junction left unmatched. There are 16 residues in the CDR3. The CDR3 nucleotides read TGTGCCATCAGTGGATCCGGGACTAGATTCCCAGATACGCAGTATTTT. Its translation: CAISGSGTRFPDTQYF.

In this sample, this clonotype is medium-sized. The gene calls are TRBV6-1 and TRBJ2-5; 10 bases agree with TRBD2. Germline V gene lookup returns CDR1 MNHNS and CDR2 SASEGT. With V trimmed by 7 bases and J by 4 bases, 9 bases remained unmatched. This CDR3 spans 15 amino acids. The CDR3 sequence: CASNLRGTSVETQYF. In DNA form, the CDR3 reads TGTGCCAGCAATTTACGGGGGACTAGCGTAGAGACCCAGTACTTC.

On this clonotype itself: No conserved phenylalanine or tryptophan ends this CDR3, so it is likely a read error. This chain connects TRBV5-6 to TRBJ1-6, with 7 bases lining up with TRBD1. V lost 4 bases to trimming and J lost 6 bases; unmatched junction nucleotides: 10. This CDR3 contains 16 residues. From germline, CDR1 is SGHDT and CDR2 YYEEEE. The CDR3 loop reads CASSTETGEFNSPLHL. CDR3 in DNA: TGTGCCAGCAGCACCGAAACAGGGGAGTTTAATTCACCCCTCCACCTT.

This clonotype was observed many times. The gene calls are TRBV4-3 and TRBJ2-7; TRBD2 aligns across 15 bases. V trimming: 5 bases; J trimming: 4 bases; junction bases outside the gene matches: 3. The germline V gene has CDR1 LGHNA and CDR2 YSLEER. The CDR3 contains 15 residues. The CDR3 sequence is CASSKGTSGGYEQYF. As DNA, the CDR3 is TGCGCCAGCAGCAAGGGGACTAGCGGGGGGTACGAGCAGTACTTC.

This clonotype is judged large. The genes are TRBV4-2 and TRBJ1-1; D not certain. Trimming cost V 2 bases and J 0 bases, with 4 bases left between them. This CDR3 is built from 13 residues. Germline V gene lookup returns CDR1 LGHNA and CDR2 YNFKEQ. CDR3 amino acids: CASSQIMNTEAFF. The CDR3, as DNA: TGTGCCAGCAGCCAAATCATGAACACTGAAGCTTTCTTT.

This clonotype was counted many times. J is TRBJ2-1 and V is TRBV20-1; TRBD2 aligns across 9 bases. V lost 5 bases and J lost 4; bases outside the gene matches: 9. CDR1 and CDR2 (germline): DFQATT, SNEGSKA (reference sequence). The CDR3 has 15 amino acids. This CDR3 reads CSAARPLAGYNEQFF. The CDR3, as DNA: TGCAGTGCTGCCAGGCCGCTAGCGGGGTACAATGAGCAGTTCTTC.

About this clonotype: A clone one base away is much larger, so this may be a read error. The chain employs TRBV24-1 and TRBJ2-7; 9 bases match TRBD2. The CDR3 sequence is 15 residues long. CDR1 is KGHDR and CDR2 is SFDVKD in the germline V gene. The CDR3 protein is CSTTVQREASYEQYF. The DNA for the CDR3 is TGTTCAACCACGGTCCAGCGGGAGGCCTCCTACGAGCAGTACTTC.

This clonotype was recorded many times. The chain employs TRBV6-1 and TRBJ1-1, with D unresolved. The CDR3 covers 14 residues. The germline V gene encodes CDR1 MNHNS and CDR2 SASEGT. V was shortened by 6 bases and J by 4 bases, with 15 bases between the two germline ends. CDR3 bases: TGTGCCAGCAGCCTAGGACCCGTGGGCACTGAAGCTTTCTTT. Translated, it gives CASSLGPVGTEAFF.